In this sample, the clone carrying this T cell receptor (beta chain) turned up many times. As yet, its antigen is unknown. These data come from a study of Graves' ophthalmopathy and Graves' hyperthyroidism. Overall study: Hyperthyroidism showing no ophthalmopathy within 18 months of follow-up was stable. Study observations and caveats: A majority of expanded thyroid clonotypes exceeding 0.001 frequency were likewise present in blood.

Physicians reached a diagnosis by relying on clinical symptoms, serum thyroxine, TRAb, thyroid ultrasound and orbital computed tomography. The CDR3 is 14 amino acids. CDR1 is SEHNR and CDR2 is FQNEAQ in the germline V gene (reference sequence). The V gene lost 1 base and the J gene lost 2 bases, with 9 bases spanning the gap. As the template, RNA transcripts were used to amplify TCR beta CDR3 regions. HTBI primers were employed in first-round RT-PCR, then a second-round multiplex PCR followed. Each CDR3 protein gets one entry after TCRdb re-called the multiplex PCR reads with MiXCR. The profile shows a few hundred thousand distinct CDR3 sequences, about two fifths of them singletons.

The chain links TRBV7-9 to TRBJ2-7; D uncertain. This receptor was identified in an adult man with Graves' hyperthyroidism. Sequencing input: peripheral blood or thyroid tissue (not recorded which). As DNA, the CDR3 is TGTGCCAGCAGCTTAGGGCAGGCCACCTACGAGCAGTACTTC. Its translation: CASSLGQATYEQYF.